What follows describes a single TCR beta chain. This sample is part of a study of control samples from healthy donors and cancer patients. Clones were read by immunoSEQ multiplex PCR, and TCRdb kept only the in-frame ones, dropping some. The profile shows about 84,000 clones, 80% to 90% of them singletons. Sample: PBMCs. This TCR came from a man aged 55 to 70 with head and neck cancer.

The CDR3 nucleotides are TGTGCCAGCAGCCCGGGAGGGACAGAGAATTCACCCCTCCACTTT. Its protein product is CASSPGGTENSPLHF. The chain employs TRBV5-4 and TRBJ1-6; 7 positions agree with TRBD1. V gave up 4 bases and J gave up 7 bases; unmatched junction bases: 8. The CDR3 spans 15 residues. Germline V gives CDR1 SGHNT, CDR2 YYREEE (reference sequence).